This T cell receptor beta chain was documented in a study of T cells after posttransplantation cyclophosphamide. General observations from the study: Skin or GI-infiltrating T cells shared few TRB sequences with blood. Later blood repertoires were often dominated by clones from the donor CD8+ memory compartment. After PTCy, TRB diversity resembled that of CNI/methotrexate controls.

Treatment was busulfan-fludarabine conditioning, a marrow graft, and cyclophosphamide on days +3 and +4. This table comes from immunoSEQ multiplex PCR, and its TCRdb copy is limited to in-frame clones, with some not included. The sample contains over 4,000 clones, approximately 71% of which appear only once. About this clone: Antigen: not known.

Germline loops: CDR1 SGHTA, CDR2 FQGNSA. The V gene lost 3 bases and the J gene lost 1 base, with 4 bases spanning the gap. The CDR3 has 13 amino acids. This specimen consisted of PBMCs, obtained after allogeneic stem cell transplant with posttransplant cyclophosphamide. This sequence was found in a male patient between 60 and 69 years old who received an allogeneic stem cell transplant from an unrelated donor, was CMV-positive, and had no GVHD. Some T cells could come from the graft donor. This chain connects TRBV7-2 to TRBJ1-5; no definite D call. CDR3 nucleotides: TGTGCCAGCAGCTTGTCAAGCAATCAGCCCCAGCATTTT. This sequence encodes CASSLSSNQPQHF.